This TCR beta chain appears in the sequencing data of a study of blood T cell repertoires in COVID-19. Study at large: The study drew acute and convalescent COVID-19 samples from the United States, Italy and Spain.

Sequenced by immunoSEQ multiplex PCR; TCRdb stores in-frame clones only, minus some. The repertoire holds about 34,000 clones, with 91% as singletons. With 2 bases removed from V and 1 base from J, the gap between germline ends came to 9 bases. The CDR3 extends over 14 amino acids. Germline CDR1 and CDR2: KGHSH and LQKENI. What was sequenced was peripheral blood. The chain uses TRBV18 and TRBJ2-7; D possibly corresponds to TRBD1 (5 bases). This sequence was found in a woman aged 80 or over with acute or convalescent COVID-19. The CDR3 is CASSPGASSYEQYF. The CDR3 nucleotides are TGTGCCAGCTCACCAGGGGCTAGTTCCTACGAGCAGTACTTC.